One and the same sample provided the 28 T cell receptor beta chains below, sequenced in a study of metastatic and nonmetastatic thyroid tumors. MiXCR was used by TCRdb to re-call the PCR reads. Among approximately 32,000 clones, 15% to 20% were seen once, and the ten largest hold 10%. There were no patients who had received any treatment before thyroid surgery. Specimen: blood. The receptors come from a female donor with papillary thyroid cancer or a benign thyroid nodule (not recorded which). Some clones in this sample may be carry-over from other donors' samples.

This clone was counted many times. The genes are TRBV6-8 and TRBJ2-3; no clear D gene. The CDR3 runs 15 residues. Germline-derived CDR1 and CDR2 are MNHGY and SAAAGT. The V and J ends lost 3 bases and 5 bases respectively, with 15 bases between them. The CDR3 loop is CASSYMGPSRDTQYF. In DNA, the CDR3 is TGTGCCAGCAGTTATATGGGCCCAAGTCGAGATACGCAGTATTTT.

In its sample, this clone was seen many times. The same CDR3 also results from other DNA sequences found in this sample. The CDR3, as DNA: TGTGCCATCAGTGCGGGGGAACGGGGGCCCCAGCATTTT. Its protein is CAISAGERGPQHF. The V call is TRBV10-3, the J call TRBJ1-5; a weak D match, TRBD1 (5 bases). Germline-derived CDR1 and CDR2 are ENHRY and SYGVKD. The CDR3 contains 13 residues. The germline V and J ends were trimmed by 4 bases and 9 bases, with 13 bases remaining between them.

In regard to this clone: One junction end disagrees with the germline gene, perhaps due to a read error. The chain carries TRBV28 and TRBJ2-6, with a tentative D call TRBD1 (6 bases). This CDR3 is built from 17 residues. Per the germline V gene, CDR1 is MDHEN and CDR2 is SYDVKM. The CDR3 DNA reads as TGTGCCAGCAACCCAGGGACATCCGACTCTGGGGCCAACGTCCCGACTTTC. The encoded protein is CASNPGTSDSGANVPTF.

Points on this clone: A junction boundary mismatches the germline segment, possibly from a read error. The chain couples TRBV11-3 to TRBJ2-3; no clear D gene. The germline V gene encodes CDR1 SGHNT and CDR2 YENEEA. This CDR3 spans 15 amino acids. This chain's CDR3 is CASSFGHMGTDTQYF. The CDR3 DNA sequence: TGTGCCAGCAGCTTCGGGCACATGGGCACAGATACGCAATATTTT. The entire variable domain, with the rest obtained from reference TRBV11-3 and TRBJ2-3, is as follows: EAGVVQSPRYKIIEKKQPVAFWCNPISGHNTLYWYLQNLGQGPELLIRYENEEAVDDSQLPKDRFSAERLKGVDSTLKIQPAELGDSAVYLCASSFGHMGTDTQYFGPGTRLTVL.

The rearrangement links TRBV30 to TRBJ2-5; possible D gene TRBD2, 6 bases. The V end was cut by 4 bases, the J end by 5 bases, with 20 bases between. This CDR3 contains 15 residues. Germline V gives CDR1 GTSNPN, CDR2 SVGIG (reference sequence). In DNA, the CDR3 is TGTGCCTGGACCACCCTCGGCGGGACCGGTGAGACCCAGTACTTC. This codes for CAWTTLGGTGETQYF.

This clone was detected a few times. The chain recombines TRBV24-1 with TRBJ2-7; 9 bases fit TRBD1. The length of the CDR3 is 13 residues. CDR1 is KGHDR and CDR2 is SFDVKD in the germline V gene. With V trimmed by 3 bases and J by 8 bases, 4 bases remained unmatched. The DNA for the CDR3 is TGTGCCACCAGTGATCCTGGACAGGGGAAGCAGTACTTC. Protein sequence: CATSDPGQGKQYF.

This clone was recorded many times. The chain carries TRBV20-1 and TRBJ2-3; D might be TRBD1 (5 bases). The CDR3 has 14 amino acids. Germline CDR1 reads DFQATT; CDR2 reads SNEGSKA (reference sequence). V dropped 0 bases and J dropped 2 bases, with 9 bases sitting between them. CDR3 in DNA: TGCAGTGCTAGAGATGCCAGGGCCACAGATACGCAGTATTTT. It specifies CSARDARATDTQYF.

A few counts support this clone. V gene TRBV9 combines with J gene TRBJ2-2, with D perhaps assigned TRBD1 or TRBD2 (5 bases each). V lost 4 bases to trimming and J lost 11 bases, with 21 bases between them. Germline lookup yields CDR1 SGDLS and CDR2 YYNGEE. The CDR3 is 15 residues long. In DNA, the CDR3 is TGTGCCAGCAGCTCCCCGGGAACAGGATTAGGTGAGCTGTTTTTT. Its translation: CASSSPGTGLGELFF.

This clone was detected ten times or more. This rearrangement joins TRBV7-8 to TRBJ2-2; 8 positions match TRBD2. The V gene's germline CDR1 is SGHVS and CDR2 FQNEAQ. This CDR3 region has 16 residues. J gave up 1 base and V 3 bases, and 4 bases lay outside the gene matches. DNA of the CDR3: TGTGCCAGCAGCTTTGTAGCGGGACTGAACACCGGGGAGCTGTTTTTT. This translates into CASSFVAGLNTGELFF.

This clone was found many times. V is TRBV19 and J is TRBJ1-1, with D hard to call. Germline-derived CDR1 and CDR2 are LNHDA and SQIVND (reference sequence). Trimming left V 8 bases short and J 8 bases short, with 12 bases between. The CDR3 spans 11 residues. The CDR3 DNA reads as TGTGCCAGTGCCGAGACTTACGAAGCTTTCTTT. Amino acids: CASAETYEAFF.

The J gene is TRBJ2-7, the V gene TRBV6-1; no definite D call. The CDR3 is 15 amino acids. Germline CDR1 and CDR2: MNHNS and SASEGT. Trimming shortened V by 7 bases and J by 2 bases, and 18 bases separated the two germline ends. As DNA, the CDR3 is TGTGCCAGCATATATCAGGCGAATGGAACCTACGAGCAGTACTTC. Translated, it gives CASIYQANGTYEQYF.

By proportion, this clone is medium-sized. V is TRBV24-1 and J is TRBJ2-7; 11 positions agree with TRBD1. CDR1 is KGHDR and CDR2 is SFDVKD in the germline V gene. This CDR3 region has 13 residues. V lost 10 bases to trimming and J lost 3 bases; unmatched junction nucleotides: 4. The CDR3 spells CATAGTGGYEQYF. The CDR3, as DNA: TGTGCCACGGCCGGGACAGGGGGCTACGAGCAGTACTTC.

This clone has more than one count but fewer than ten. This may stem from a read error, because a much larger clone lies one nucleotide away. The chain has TRBV20-1 and TRBJ1-2, with unresolved D. Germline V gives CDR1 DFQATT, CDR2 SNEGSKA (reference sequence). The CDR3 is 11 residues long. The CDR3 DNA reads TGCAGCGACGTATCTAACTATTGCTACACCTTC. Residues: CSDVSNYCYTF.

Remarks on this clone: A read error may account for a junction end that differs from germline. The sample holds other DNA sequences that translate to the same CDR3. The rearrangement links TRBV7-9 to TRBJ2-2, with TRBD2 matching over 7 bases. This CDR3 has 15 residues. Germline CDR1 reads SEHNR; CDR2 reads FQNEAQ (reference sequence). The DNA of the CDR3 is TGTGCCAGCAGCTCGGCGAGCGGGAACACTGGGGGGCTGTTTTTT. Translation gives CASSSASGNTGGLFF.

This clone has a count of ten or more. The chain employs TRBV5-6 and TRBJ2-7; 11 positions agree with TRBD2. Per the germline V gene, CDR1 is SGHDT and CDR2 is YYEEEE. The CDR3 totals 17 residues. V trimming: 1 base; J trimming: 3 bases; junction bases outside the gene matches: 9. The CDR3 region is CASSLIGLAGDHYEQYF. Here the CDR3 DNA reads TGTGCCAGCAGCTTGATAGGACTAGCGGGTGACCACTACGAGCAGTACTTC.

Concerning this clone: A much larger clone differs by one base, so this may be a read error. V is TRBV29-1 and J is TRBJ2-3; the match to TRBD2 covers 7 bases. With V trimmed by 4 bases and J by 2 bases, 12 bases remained unmatched. Germline values: CDR1 SQVTM, CDR2 ANQGSEA. The CDR3 consists of 16 residues. The CDR3 DNA reads as TGCAGCGTTGTATGGTGGATAGCGGGCCTCACAGATACGCAGTATTTT. This gives the protein CSVVWWIAGLTDTQYF.

The table lists this clone with many counts. The chain is built from TRBV19 and TRBJ2-2; 7 positions match TRBD2. V dropped 6 bases and J dropped 2; count of bases not matched to a gene: 15. The CDR3 is 18 amino acids. Per the germline V gene, CDR1 is LNHDA and CDR2 is SQIVND (reference sequence). CDR3 protein: CASSLPGEGTANTGELFF. CDR3 sequence (DNA): TGTGCCAGTAGCCTCCCCGGGGAGGGGACGGCAAACACCGGGGAGCTGTTTTTT.

This clone was detected ten times or more. The J gene is TRBJ2-5, the V gene TRBV11-2; maybe TRBD2 (6 bases). V was shortened by 1 base and J by 2 bases, with 11 bases between the two germline ends. CDR1 is SGHAT, CDR2 FQNNGV, per germline. The CDR3 has 15 amino acids. Written as DNA, the CDR3 is TGTGCCAGCAGCTTAGTGTACCGGGAGCAAGAGACCCAGTACTTC. Its translation is CASSLVYREQETQYF.

Many counts were recorded for this clone. The J gene is TRBJ2-1, the V gene TRBV20-1, with D tentatively TRBD2 (6 bases). This CDR3 has 12 residues. The V end was cut by 7 bases, the J end by 8 bases, with 15 bases between. Germline CDR1 is DFQATT and CDR2 is SNEGSKA (reference sequence). The CDR3 DNA follows: TGCAGTGTAGCGGCCCCCGTCGATGAGCAGTTCTTC. Its translation is CSVAAPVDEQFF.

This clone has ten or more counts. Other nucleotide sequences from this sample produce the same CDR3. This chain links TRBV29-1 with TRBJ1-4, with TRBD1 matching over 11 bases. The CDR3 covers 13 residues. Germline CDR1 reads SQVTM; CDR2 reads ANQGSEA. V dropped 7 bases and J dropped 6; count of bases not matched to a gene: 4. The CDR3, as DNA: TGCAGCGGAGGACAGGGGGCGGATGAAAAACTGTTTTTT. It yields the protein CSGGQGADEKLFF. Looking up the rest from reference TRBV29-1 and TRBJ1-4 gives the full variable domain: SAVISQKPSRDICQRGTSLTIQCQVDSQVTMMFWYRQQPGQSLTLIATANQGSEATYESGFVIDKFPISRPNLTFSTLTVSNMSPEDSSIYLCSGGQGADEKLFFGSGTQLSVL.

For this clone: This may arise from a read error, as a much more abundant clone is one base away. The chain has TRBV29-1 and TRBJ1-1; TRBD1 is a possible D gene (5 bases). Per the germline V gene, CDR1 is SQVTM and CDR2 is ANQGSEA. Trimming cost V 4 bases and J 7 bases, with 19 bases left between them. CDR3 size: 14 residues. The CDR3 loop reads CSVAGRAIDNEAFF. CDR3 bases: TGCAGCGTTGCGGGCAGGGCGATAGACAATGAAGCTTTCTTT.

This clone showed up many times. The rearrangement joins TRBV27 to TRBJ2-1; D perhaps matches TRBD2 (5 bases). Germline V gene data show CDR1 as MNHEY and CDR2 as SMNVEV (reference sequence). The CDR3 sequence is 17 residues long. V lost 3 bases and J 2 bases, leaving 17 bases between the germline ends. Here the CDR3 DNA reads TGTGCCAGCAGTTTTTGGTCTAGCCTTACGGCCTACAATGAGCAGTTCTTC. It specifies CASSFWSSLTAYNEQFF.

This clone was observed at least ten times. This chain uses TRBV19 with TRBJ1-2; D might be TRBD1 (6 bases). Between the trimmed V and J ends, which lost 10 bases and 8 bases, there was a span of 20 bases. The CDR3 spans 13 residues. Germline lookup yields CDR1 LNHDA and CDR2 SQIVND (reference sequence). The CDR3 spells CATTGQPLGGYTF. CDR3 coding DNA: TGTGCCACTACCGGACAGCCTTTGGGCGGCTACACCTTC.

This clone was observed many times. The chain couples TRBV27 to TRBJ2-7; possible D gene TRBD1, 6 bases. The CDR3 length is 14 residues. Trimming pared 1 base from V and 6 bases from J, leaving 13 bases between. Looked up from germline, CDR1 is MNHEY and CDR2 is SMNVEV (reference sequence). The CDR3: CASSLYLTGGEQYF. DNA for the CDR3: TGTGCCAGCAGTTTATATCTGACAGGAGGCGAGCAGTACTTC.

This clone was counted many times. The chain joins TRBV18 to TRBJ1-2; D call uncertain. The ends were cut back, 3 bases at V and 1 base at J, with 6 bases in the middle. CDR1 and CDR2 (germline): KGHSH, LQKENI. The CDR3 runs to 13 residues. The CDR3 loop reads CASSPDGNYGYTF. The CDR3 DNA reads TGTGCCAGCTCACCCGACGGTAACTATGGCTACACCTTC.

Of note for this clone: A read error may be the cause here, since a much bigger clone is one base away. Other DNA sequences from this sample encode an identical CDR3 as well. The chain combines TRBV3-1 with TRBJ2-5; D is uncertain. Germline V CDR1 and CDR2: LGHDT, YNNKEL (reference sequence). The length of the CDR3 is 13 residues. V was clipped by 4 bases and J by 1 base, with 7 bases between them. The DNA of the CDR3 is TGTGCCAGCAGCCTCGGCCCCCAAGAGACCCAGTACTTC. Its protein is CASSLGPQETQYF.

A few counts support this clone. J is TRBJ1-2 and V is TRBV7-2; D is undetermined. Germline V lookup: CDR1 SGHTA, CDR2 FQGNSA. This CDR3 has 12 residues. Trimming left V 4 bases short and J 1 base short, with 4 bases between. The CDR3 DNA follows: TGTGCCAGCAGCTCTGATAACTATGGCTACACCTTC. This sequence encodes CASSSDNYGYTF.

This clone occurred a few times. The chain links TRBV4-2 to TRBJ2-3; 8 nucleotides agree with TRBD2. CDR1 LGHNA and CDR2 YNFKEQ come from the germline V gene. This CDR3 is built from 18 residues. Trimming cost V 0 bases and J 5 bases; bases outside gene matches: 13. CDR3 sequence (DNA): TGTGCCAGCAGCCAAGATCCCTCTTTGCGGGAGGCGAGAGATACGCAGTATTTT. The encoded protein is CASSQDPSLREARDTQYF.